The 2 T cell receptor beta chains below come from one sample, sequenced in a study of T cell responses to AZD1222 COVID-19 vaccine. TCRdb's copy holds only in-frame clones and misses some; the assay was immunoSEQ multiplex PCR. The table lists 110,000 or so clones, around 90% of them singletons. Specimen: peripheral blood, collected on day 0 of MenACWY control vaccination. Receptors originate from an adult in good health.

The CDR3 protein is CASSLSNSPLHF. The CDR3 DNA is TGTGCCAGCAGTTTAAGTAATTCACCCCTCCACTTT. This chain connects TRBV27 to TRBJ1-6; unclear D gene. The CDR3 contains 12 residues. Germline V gives CDR1 MNHEY, CDR2 SMNVEV (reference sequence). Trimming pared 2 bases from V and 6 bases from J, leaving 2 bases between.

In its sample, this clone was seen once. The genes are TRBV7-9 and TRBJ2-7, with TRBD2 identical over 7 bases. Germline V gene data show CDR1 as SEHNR and CDR2 as FQNEAQ (reference sequence). V dropped 7 bases and J dropped 3; count of bases not matched to a gene: 9. This CDR3 has 14 amino acids. CDR3: CASTPRPSGYEQYF. CDR3 coding DNA: TGTGCCAGCACTCCGCGGCCTAGCGGCTACGAGCAGTACTTC.